This T cell receptor (beta chain) was obtained from a study of T cell repertoires in cytomegalovirus infection. Notes on the study in general: Clonotype analysis showed dominance of the ex vivo response by HLA-C-restricted CMV-specific TCR beta clonotypes.

Each CDR3 protein gets one entry after TCRdb re-called the reads with MiXCR. The sample consists of 250,000 to 300,000 distinct CDR3 sequences, 9.1% of them appearing once. This clonotype has at least ten counts. Its target is unknown. This CDR3 is 15 amino acids long. The germline V gene has CDR1 LNHDA and CDR2 SQIVND (reference sequence). V gave up 5 bases and J gave up 4 bases, with 18 bases separating them. The sequenced sample was PBMCs. The rearrangement joins TRBV19 to TRBJ2-7; maybe TRBD1 (5 bases). The origin of this receptor is a human donor in good health (CMV status not recorded). Some clones in this sample may be carry-over from other donors' samples. In DNA, the CDR3 is TGTGCCAGTAGTCCCGATCCCAGACAGAGATACGAGCAGTACTTC. This translates into CASSPDPRQRYEQYF.